This passage covers 21 T cell receptor beta chains from one sample sequenced in a study of blood T cell repertoires in COVID-19. Data came from immunoSEQ multiplex PCR; TCRdb stores just in-frame clones and leaves some out. The sample has roughly 250,000 clones, around 80% seen once. What was sequenced was peripheral blood. Source of these receptors: a woman in her thirties or forties with active or convalescent COVID-19.

CDR3 region: CASSQIGTSYNSPLHF. The CDR3 coding sequence is TGCGCCAGCAGCCAAATTGGGACATCCTATAATTCACCCCTCCACTTT. V and J are TRBV4-1 and TRBJ1-6; tentative D call: TRBD1 (6 bases). Deletions cut 2 bases from V and 1 base from J, with 9 bases between. The CDR3 has 16 residues. Germline V gene sequence: CDR1 MGHRA, CDR2 YSYEKL.

This clone occurred a few times. The chain combines TRBV28 with TRBJ2-3, with TRBD2 matching over 11 bases. Trimming at V came to 2 bases and at J to 5 bases, leaving 9 bases not matched to a gene. CDR3 length: 17 amino acids. Germline-derived CDR1 and CDR2 are MDHEN and SYDVKM. CDR3 nucleotide sequence: TGTGCCAGCAGTTTAGGCGGACTAGCGGGTTTAATAGATACGCAGTATTTT. It specifies CASSLGGLAGLIDTQYF. The variable domain in full, with the rest retrieved from reference TRBV28 and TRBJ2-3, is DVKVTQSSRYLVKRTGEKVFLECVQDMDHENMFWYRQDPGLGLRLIYFSYDVKMKEKGDIPEGYSVSREKKERFSLILESASTNQTSMYLCASSLGGLAGLIDTQYFGPGTRLTVL.

The chain joins TRBV6-5 to TRBJ1-1; 7 nucleotides agree with TRBD1. The CDR3 runs 16 residues. V lost 2 bases, J lost 1 base, and 7 bases stayed unmatched. Germline V gene lookup returns CDR1 MNHEY and CDR2 SVGAGI. CDR3 amino acids: CASSYRTGVRNTEAFF. DNA of the CDR3: TGTGCCAGCAGTTACCGAACAGGGGTTAGGAACACTGAAGCTTTCTTT.

V is TRBV28 and J is TRBJ1-6, with D possibly TRBD1 on 6 matching bases. This CDR3 spans 15 amino acids. Germline lookup yields CDR1 MDHEN and CDR2 SYDVKM. The V and J ends lost 6 bases and 5 bases respectively, with 14 bases between them. The CDR3: CASRPRGLHNSPLHF. The CDR3 DNA reads as TGTGCCAGCAGACCCAGGGGTTTACATAATTCACCCCTCCACTTT.

The rearrangement links TRBV28 to TRBJ1-3; D is uncertain. The CDR3 is 13 amino acids. The V and J ends lost 5 bases and 4 bases respectively, with 9 bases between them. The germline V gene has CDR1 MDHEN and CDR2 SYDVKM. CDR3 bases: TGTGCCAGCAGTACAGCGGCCGGAAACACCATATATTTT. It codes for CASSTAAGNTIYF.

This rearrangement joins TRBV30 to TRBJ1-5, with 10 bases lining up with TRBD1. CDR3 length: 14 amino acids. The V segment lost 2 bases and the J segment 7 bases; nucleotides outside the gene matches: 5. Per the germline V gene, CDR1 is GTSNPN and CDR2 is SVGIG (reference sequence). CDR3 amino acids: CAWSLGTGVQPQHF. The CDR3 coding sequence is TGTGCCTGGAGTCTTGGGACAGGGGTCCAGCCCCAGCATTTT.

The rearrangement uses TRBV29-1 and TRBJ1-1; TRBD1 is a possible D gene (5 bases). Trimming took 4 bases from V and 1 from J, leaving 13 bases between them. Germline CDR1 SQVTM, CDR2 ANQGSEA. This CDR3 has 14 amino acids. CDR3 nucleotides: TGCAGCGTTGGCGTAGGGGCTAGGAACACTGAAGCTTTCTTT. It specifies CSVGVGARNTEAFF. The full variable domain, completed using reference TRBV29-1 and TRBJ1-1, is SAVISQKPSRDICQRGTSLTIQCQVDSQVTMMFWYRQQPGQSLTLIATANQGSEATYESGFVIDKFPISRPNLTFSTLTVSNMSPEDSSIYLCSVGVGARNTEAFFGQGTRLTVV.

The chain links TRBV6-5 to TRBJ1-2, with D hard to call. Germline V gene sequence: CDR1 MNHEY, CDR2 SVGAGI. The CDR3 is made up of 12 amino acids. V was trimmed by 4 bases and J by 5 bases, leaving 8 bases between them. The CDR3 region has the DNA TGTGCCAGCAGTTCTAGTGGGTATGGCTACACCTTC. Residues: CASSSSGYGYTF.

This clone was seen only once. This rearrangement joins TRBV6-4 to TRBJ2-7, with D possibly being TRBD2 (6 bases). Per the germline V gene, CDR1 is MRHNA and CDR2 is SNTAGT. The V end was cut by 9 bases, the J end by 1 base, with 10 bases between. The CDR3 totals 12 residues. CDR3 bases: TGTGCCAGGGGGGGTCATTCCTACGAGCAGTACTTC. This codes for CARGGHSYEQYF.

This clone came up many times. CDR3 sequence: CASSETELNYGYTF. The DNA for the CDR3 is TGTGCCAGCAGTGAAACGGAGTTAAACTATGGCTACACCTTC. This chain links TRBV6-1 with TRBJ1-2; D remains unclear. This CDR3 contains 14 residues. Germline lookup yields CDR1 MNHNS and CDR2 SASEGT. The ends were cut back, 2 bases at V and 2 bases at J, with 9 bases in the middle.

The CDR3 region has the DNA TGCAGCGTCTCTTCCGGGACAGCCAATTCTGAAGCTTTCTTT. Amino acids: CSVSSGTANSEAFF. The gene calls are TRBV29-1 and TRBJ1-1, with 7 nucleotides matching TRBD1. Trimming removed 6 bases from V and 6 bases from J; junction bases left unmatched: 13. The CDR3 extends over 14 amino acids. The germline V gene encodes CDR1 SQVTM and CDR2 ANQGSEA. Full variable domain (missing parts from reference TRBV29-1 and TRBJ1-1): SAVISQKPSRDICQRGTSLTIQCQVDSQVTMMFWYRQQPGQSLTLIATANQGSEATYESGFVIDKFPISRPNLTFSTLTVSNMSPEDSSIYLCSVSSGTANSEAFFGQGTRLTVV.

V is TRBV28 and J is TRBJ1-3; TRBD1 matches 8 bases. Germline-derived CDR1 and CDR2 are MDHEN and SYDVKM. This CDR3 comprises 14 residues. The ends lost 6 bases at V and 4 bases at J; junction bases unmatched: 5. CDR3 bases: TGTGCCAGCAGGGAAACAGGGGGAGGAAACACCATATATTTT. Residues: CASRETGGGNTIYF. Filled out from reference TRBV28 and TRBJ1-3, the complete variable domain reads DVKVTQSSRYLVKRTGEKVFLECVQDMDHENMFWYRQDPGLGLRLIYFSYDVKMKEKGDIPEGYSVSREKKERFSLILESASTNQTSMYLCASRETGGGNTIYFGEGSWLTVV.

The gene calls are TRBV7-9 and TRBJ2-7; 8 bases align to TRBD1. The germline V gene has CDR1 SEHNR and CDR2 FQNEAQ (reference sequence). After removal of 5 bases from V and 2 bases from J, the junction contained 2 bases not matched to a gene. This CDR3 is 13 amino acids long. The CDR3 loop is CASSRGQAYEQYF. The CDR3 region has the DNA TGTGCCAGCAGCCGGGGACAGGCCTACGAGCAGTACTTC.

V gene TRBV2 combines with J gene TRBJ2-5; the match to TRBD2 covers 8 bases. The length of the CDR3 is 15 residues. Trimming at V came to 6 bases and at J to 1 base, leaving 7 bases not matched to a gene. The germline V gene encodes CDR1 SNHLY and CDR2 FYNNEI. For the CDR3, the DNA is TGTGCCAGCAGACCCGGGGGGGTCACCCAAGAGACCCAGTACTTC. Translated, it gives CASRPGGVTQETQYF.

This sequence joins TRBV24-1 and TRBJ1-3, with TRBD1 matching over 9 bases. V was clipped by 7 bases and J by 0 bases; unmatched bases: 12. This CDR3 is built from 18 residues. The germline CDR1 and CDR2 sequences are KGHDR and SFDVKD. Written as DNA, the CDR3 is TGTGCCACCAGGAAGACAGGGGGAGCTAACGCCTCTGGAAACACCATATATTTT. Translation gives CATRKTGGANASGNTIYF.

This chain uses TRBV5-5 with TRBJ1-3; weak D call: TRBD1 (5 bases). V lost 4 bases to trimming and J lost 1 base, with 12 bases between them. The CDR3 covers 15 residues. Per germline, CDR1 SGHKS and CDR2 YYEKEE (reference sequence). Here the CDR3 DNA reads TGTGCCAGCAGCCCCGGTAGGGGTTCTGGAAACACCATATATTTT. It is translated as CASSPGRGSGNTIYF.

The chain is built from TRBV7-9 and TRBJ2-7; D is possibly TRBD2 (6 bases). Germline-derived CDR1 and CDR2 are SEHNR and FQNEAQ (reference sequence). The CDR3 has 14 amino acids. The V end was cut by 4 bases, the J end by 6 bases, with 16 bases between. The CDR3 DNA follows: TGTGCCAGCAGCTGGGTAGGAGGGAACGGCGAGCAGTACTTC. Translating gives CASSWVGGNGEQYF.

This clone has just one count. CDR3 coding DNA: TGTGCCAGCAGTTTATCAGGGGGGCTTTCGGTTCGCGAGACCCAGTACTTC. This encodes CASSLSGGLSVRETQYF. This chain uses TRBV28 with TRBJ2-5; tentative D call: TRBD1 (7 bases). Per the germline V gene, CDR1 is MDHEN and CDR2 is SYDVKM. This CDR3 has 17 residues. Between the trimmed V and J ends, which lost 1 base and 5 bases, there was a span of 20 bases. The entire variable domain, with the rest obtained from reference TRBV28 and TRBJ2-5, is as follows: DVKVTQSSRYLVKRTGEKVFLECVQDMDHENMFWYRQDPGLGLRLIYFSYDVKMKEKGDIPEGYSVSREKKERFSLILESASTNQTSMYLCASSLSGGLSVRETQYFGPGTRLLVL.

The chain combines TRBV2 with TRBJ2-2; a weak D match, TRBD1 (6 bases). The CDR3 has 15 residues. The V and J ends lost 9 bases and 1 base respectively, with 15 bases between them. CDR1 SNHLY and CDR2 FYNNEI come from the germline V gene. CDR3 nucleotides: TGTGCCAGTACTTTCGACAGGCGGAACACCGGGGAGCTGTTTTTT. Translated: CASTFDRRNTGELFF. The full variable domain, completed using reference TRBV2 and TRBJ2-2, is EPEVTQTPSHQVTQMGQEVILRCVPISNHLYFYWYRQILGQKVEFLVSFYNNEISEKSEIFDDQFSVERPDGSNFTLKIRSTKLEDSAMYFCASTFDRRNTGELFFGEGSRLTVL.

This chain joins TRBV4-2 and TRBJ1-6; D is undetermined. Germline values: CDR1 LGHNA, CDR2 YNFKEQ. This CDR3 is 13 amino acids long. Deletions cut 3 bases from V and 7 bases from J, with 7 bases between. CDR3 sequence: CASSHGVNSPLHF. The CDR3 region has the DNA TGTGCCAGCAGCCATGGAGTGAATTCACCCCTCCACTTT.

Only a few counts were recorded for this clone. The chain employs TRBV5-1 and TRBJ2-3; TRBD1 aligns across 9 bases. V dropped 4 bases and J dropped 2; count of bases not matched to a gene: 5. This CDR3 region has 15 residues. Germline assignment: CDR1 SGHRS and CDR2 YFSETQ. CDR3 sequence: CASSKGQGYTDTQYF. The CDR3 bases are TGCGCCAGCAGCAAAGGACAGGGGTACACAGATACGCAGTATTTT.